The 4 T cell receptor beta chains given below trace back to one sample, sequenced in a study of beta chain features in type 1 diabetes. Broader study findings: The study found moderately but significantly shorter TCRB CDR3s in all four CD4+ subsets of Type 1 diabetes patients.

Expressed TCRB transcripts were sequenced after all isolated RNA was converted to cDNA. TCRdb keeps only in-frame clones here, not all; method: immunoSEQ multiplex PCR. The sample shows a few hundred thousand clones, approximately 15% of them seen only once. These receptors are not linked to any known antigen. Sequencing was done on a sample of naive CD4+ T cells from blood. The receptors originated from a woman younger than 35 with type 1 diabetes.

CDR3 DNA sequence: TGTGCCTGGAGTATGGAGGGGACCAGGATATCTAACTATGGCTACACCTTC. Amino acid sequence: CAWSMEGTRISNYGYTF. V and J are TRBV30 and TRBJ1-2, with a tentative D call TRBD1 (5 bases). V was pared by 2 bases and J by 0 bases, with 19 bases between. The CDR3 runs to 17 residues. CDR1 GTSNPN and CDR2 SVGIG come from the germline V gene (reference sequence).

The table lists this clone with a few counts. Other DNA sequences of this sample code for an identical CDR3. The CDR3 sequence: CASSDRGSTDTQYF. In nucleotides, the CDR3 is TGTGCCAGCAGTGACAGAGGGAGCACAGATACGCAGTATTTT. This chain uses TRBV2 with TRBJ2-3; a weak D match, TRBD2 (5 bases). The V end was cut by 3 bases, the J end by 0 bases, with 7 bases between. This CDR3 contains 14 residues. The V gene's germline CDR1 is SNHLY and CDR2 FYNNEI. Complete variable domain (other parts from reference TRBV2 and TRBJ2-3): EPEVTQTPSHQVTQMGQEVILRCVPISNHLYFYWYRQILGQKVEFLVSFYNNEISEKSEIFDDQFSVERPDGSNFTLKIRSTKLEDSAMYFCASSDRGSTDTQYFGPGTRLTVL.

This clone has only a few counts. The chain recombines TRBV11-2 with TRBJ2-1; TRBD1 agrees at 10 bases. The germline V gene has CDR1 SGHAT and CDR2 FQNNGV. The CDR3 has 16 residues. V lost 6 bases to trimming and J lost 4 bases; unmatched junction nucleotides: 9. Here the CDR3 reads CASRLGAGQGYNEQFF. CDR3 bases: TGTGCCAGCAGGTTGGGGGCGGGACAGGGGTACAATGAGCAGTTCTTC.

The chain combines TRBV7-2 with TRBJ1-1; D is unresolved. V lost 6 bases and J lost 9, with 17 bases in between. There are 13 residues in the CDR3. Germline CDR1 SGHTA, CDR2 FQGNSA. The CDR3 DNA follows: TGTGCCAGCAGTTCCTTGTCGGCGACTCAAGCTTTCTTT. It is translated as CASSSLSATQAFF.